This T cell receptor beta chain was profiled in a study of cytomegalovirus exposure and HLA in healthy donors. The PCR used 60 Vbeta and 13 Jbeta primers. Sequenced by immunoSEQ multiplex PCR; TCRdb stores in-frame clones only, minus some. This sample carries roughly 120,000 clones, over 75% of them seen once, and the ten largest clones take 5.4%. There are a few counts of this clone. The antigen is not known. The junction shows a germline mismatch at one end, possibly a read error. CDR1 and CDR2 (germline): MNHEY, SVGAGI. The CDR3 contains 16 residues. Study results and caveats: A later analysis showed TCR association rates differing by HLA locus, peaking at DRB1 and lowest at HLA-C.

This sequence originates from a woman in her twenties or thirties in good health and CMV-seropositive. The chain recombines TRBV6-5 with TRBJ2-5; 8 bases are a match to TRBD2. The source material was PBMCs. The CDR3 coding sequence is TGTGCCAGCAGCTACTCCCGACTAGCGATAGGAAAGACCCAGTACTTC. Translated: CASSYSRLAIGKTQYF.